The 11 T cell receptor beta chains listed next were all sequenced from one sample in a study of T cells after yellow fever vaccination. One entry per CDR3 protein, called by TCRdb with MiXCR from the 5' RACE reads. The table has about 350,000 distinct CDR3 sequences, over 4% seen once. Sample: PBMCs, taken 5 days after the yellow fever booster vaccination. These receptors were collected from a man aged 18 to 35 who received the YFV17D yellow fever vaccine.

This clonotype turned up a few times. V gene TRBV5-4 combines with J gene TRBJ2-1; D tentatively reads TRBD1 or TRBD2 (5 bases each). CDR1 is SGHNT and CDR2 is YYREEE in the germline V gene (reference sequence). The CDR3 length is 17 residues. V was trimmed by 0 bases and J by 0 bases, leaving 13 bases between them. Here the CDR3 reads CASSLGGSSISYNEQFF. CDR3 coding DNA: TGTGCCAGCAGCTTGGGGGGGTCTAGCATCTCCTACAATGAGCAGTTCTTC.

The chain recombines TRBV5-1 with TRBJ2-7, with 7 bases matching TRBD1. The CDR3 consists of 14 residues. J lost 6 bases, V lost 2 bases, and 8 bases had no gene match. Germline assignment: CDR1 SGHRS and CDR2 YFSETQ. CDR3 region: CASSFGTVPGEQYF. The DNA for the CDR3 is TGCGCCAGCAGCTTCGGGACAGTTCCGGGCGAGCAGTACTTC.

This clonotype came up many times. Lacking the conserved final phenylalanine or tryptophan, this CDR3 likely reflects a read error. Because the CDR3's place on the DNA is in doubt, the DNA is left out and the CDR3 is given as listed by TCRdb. The CDR3 here is CASSVAVPPL. This rearrangement joins TRBV9 to TRBJ1-1. The CDR3 length is 10 residues, termini included. Germline CDR1 and CDR2: SGDLS and YYNGEE.

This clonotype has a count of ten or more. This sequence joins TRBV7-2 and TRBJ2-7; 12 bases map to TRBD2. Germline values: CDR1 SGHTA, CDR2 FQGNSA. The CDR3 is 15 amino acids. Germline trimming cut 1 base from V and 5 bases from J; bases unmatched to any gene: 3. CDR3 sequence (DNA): TGTGCCAGCAGCTTAGGCCTAGCGGGGGGGAACGAGCAGTACTTC. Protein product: CASSLGLAGGNEQYF.

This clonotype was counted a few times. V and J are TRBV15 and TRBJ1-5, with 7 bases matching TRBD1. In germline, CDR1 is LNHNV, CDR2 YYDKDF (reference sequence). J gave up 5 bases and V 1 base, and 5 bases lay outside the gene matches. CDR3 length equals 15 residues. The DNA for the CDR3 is TGTGCCACCAGCAGAGGGTCGGGACAGCATCAGCCCCAGCATTTT. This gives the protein CATSRGSGQHQPQHF.

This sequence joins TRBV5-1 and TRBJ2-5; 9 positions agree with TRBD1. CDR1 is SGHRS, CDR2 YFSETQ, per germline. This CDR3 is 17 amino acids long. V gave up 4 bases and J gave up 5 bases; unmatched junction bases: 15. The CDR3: CASSAYPRTGVGETQYF. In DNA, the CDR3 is TGCGCCAGCAGCGCCTACCCACGGACAGGGGTGGGCGAGACCCAGTACTTC.

CDR3 in amino acids: CASSVGGAKNIQYF. DNA for the CDR3: TGTGCCAGCAGTGTGGGGGGAGCCAAAAACATTCAGTACTTC. This chain links TRBV12-3 or TRBV12-4 with TRBJ2-4; D is perhaps TRBD2 (6 bases). V was trimmed by 5 bases and J by 0 bases, leaving 8 bases between them. The CDR3 contains 14 residues.

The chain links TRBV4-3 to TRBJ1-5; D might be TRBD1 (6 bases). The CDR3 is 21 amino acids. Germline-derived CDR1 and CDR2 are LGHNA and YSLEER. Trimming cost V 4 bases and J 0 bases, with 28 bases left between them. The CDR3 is CASSPLLWGASGTYSNQPQHF. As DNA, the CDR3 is TGCGCCAGCAGCCCCCTCTTATGGGGGGCTAGCGGGACATATAGCAATCAGCCCCAGCATTTT.

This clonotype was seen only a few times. The CDR3 sequence: CASSLDPGPGSESPLHF. CDR3 sequence (DNA): TGCGCCAGCAGCTTGGATCCCGGGCCGGGCTCTGAATCACCCCTCCACTTT. The chain combines TRBV5-1 with TRBJ1-6; D is unresolved. The CDR3 length is 17 residues. Germline-derived CDR1 and CDR2 are SGHRS and YFSETQ. V was trimmed by 0 bases and J by 10 bases, leaving 20 bases between them.

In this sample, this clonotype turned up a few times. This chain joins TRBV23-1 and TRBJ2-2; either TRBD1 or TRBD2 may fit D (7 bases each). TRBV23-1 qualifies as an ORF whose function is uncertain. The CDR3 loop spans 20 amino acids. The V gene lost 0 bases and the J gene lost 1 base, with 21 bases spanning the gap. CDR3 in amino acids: CASSQSEIGGTVGNTGELFF. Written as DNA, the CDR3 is TGCGCCAGCAGTCAATCGGAAATCGGGGGGACAGTCGGGAACACCGGGGAGCTGTTTTTT.

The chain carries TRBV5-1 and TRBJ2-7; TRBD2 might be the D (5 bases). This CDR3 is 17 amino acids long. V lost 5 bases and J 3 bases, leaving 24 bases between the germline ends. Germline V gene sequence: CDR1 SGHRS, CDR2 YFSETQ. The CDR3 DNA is TGCGCCAGCAGGCTGAACCCGGGATTCCCCGGTGTCTACGAGCAGTACGTC. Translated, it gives CASRLNPGFPGVYEQYV.